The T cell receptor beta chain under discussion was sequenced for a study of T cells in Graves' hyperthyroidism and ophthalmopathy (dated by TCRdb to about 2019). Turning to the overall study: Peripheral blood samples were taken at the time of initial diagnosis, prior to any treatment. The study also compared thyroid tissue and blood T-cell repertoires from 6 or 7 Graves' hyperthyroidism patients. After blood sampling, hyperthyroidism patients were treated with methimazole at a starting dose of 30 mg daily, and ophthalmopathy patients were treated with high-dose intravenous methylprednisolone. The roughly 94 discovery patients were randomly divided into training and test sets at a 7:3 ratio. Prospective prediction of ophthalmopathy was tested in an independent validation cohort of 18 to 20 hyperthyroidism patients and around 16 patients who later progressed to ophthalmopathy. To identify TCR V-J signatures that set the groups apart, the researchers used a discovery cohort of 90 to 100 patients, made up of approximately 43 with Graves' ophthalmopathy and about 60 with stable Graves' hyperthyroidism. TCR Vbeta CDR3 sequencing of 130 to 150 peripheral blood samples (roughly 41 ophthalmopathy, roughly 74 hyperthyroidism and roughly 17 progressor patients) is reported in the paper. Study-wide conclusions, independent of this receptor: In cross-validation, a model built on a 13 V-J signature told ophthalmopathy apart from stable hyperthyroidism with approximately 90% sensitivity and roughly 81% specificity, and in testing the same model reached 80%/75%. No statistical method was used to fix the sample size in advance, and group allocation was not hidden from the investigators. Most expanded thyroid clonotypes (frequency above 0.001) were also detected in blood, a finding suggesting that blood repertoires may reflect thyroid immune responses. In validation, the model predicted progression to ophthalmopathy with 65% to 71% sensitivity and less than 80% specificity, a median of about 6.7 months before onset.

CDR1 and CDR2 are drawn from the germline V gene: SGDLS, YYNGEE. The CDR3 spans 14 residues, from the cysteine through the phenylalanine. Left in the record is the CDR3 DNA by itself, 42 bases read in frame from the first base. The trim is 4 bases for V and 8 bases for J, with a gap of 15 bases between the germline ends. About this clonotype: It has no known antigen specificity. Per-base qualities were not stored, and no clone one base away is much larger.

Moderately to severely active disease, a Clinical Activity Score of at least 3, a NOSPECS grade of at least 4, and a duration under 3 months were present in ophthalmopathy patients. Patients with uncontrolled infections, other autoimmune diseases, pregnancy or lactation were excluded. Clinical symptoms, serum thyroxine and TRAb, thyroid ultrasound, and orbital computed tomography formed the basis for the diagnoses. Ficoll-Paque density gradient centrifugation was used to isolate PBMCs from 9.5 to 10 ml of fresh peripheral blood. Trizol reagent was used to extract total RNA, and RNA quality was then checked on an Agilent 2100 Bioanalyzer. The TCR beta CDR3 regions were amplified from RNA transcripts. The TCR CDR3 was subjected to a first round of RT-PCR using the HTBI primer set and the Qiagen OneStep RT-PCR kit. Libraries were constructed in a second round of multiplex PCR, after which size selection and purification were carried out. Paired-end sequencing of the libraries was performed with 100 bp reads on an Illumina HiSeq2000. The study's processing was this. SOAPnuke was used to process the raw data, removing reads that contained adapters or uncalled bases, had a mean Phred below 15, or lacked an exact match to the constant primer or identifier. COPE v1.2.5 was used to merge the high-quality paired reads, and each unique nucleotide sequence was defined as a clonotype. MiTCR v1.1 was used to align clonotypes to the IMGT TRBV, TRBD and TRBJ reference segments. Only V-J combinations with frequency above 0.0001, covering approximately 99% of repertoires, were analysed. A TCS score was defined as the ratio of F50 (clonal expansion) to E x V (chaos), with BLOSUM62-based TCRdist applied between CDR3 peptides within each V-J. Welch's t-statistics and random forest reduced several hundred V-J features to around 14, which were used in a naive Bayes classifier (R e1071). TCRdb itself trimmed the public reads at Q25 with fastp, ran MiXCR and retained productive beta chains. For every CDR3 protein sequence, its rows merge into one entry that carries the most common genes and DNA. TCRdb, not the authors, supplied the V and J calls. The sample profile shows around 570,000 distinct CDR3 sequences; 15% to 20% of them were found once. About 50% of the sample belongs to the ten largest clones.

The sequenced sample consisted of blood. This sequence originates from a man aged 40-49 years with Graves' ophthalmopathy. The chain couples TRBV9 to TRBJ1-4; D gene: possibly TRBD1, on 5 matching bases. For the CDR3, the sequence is CASSTVGGSEKLFF. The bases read TGTGCCAGCAGCACCGTGGGGGGTAGCGAAAAACTGTTTTTT.